The 15 T cell receptor beta chains below all came from one sample that was sequenced in a study of T-cell memory formation after mild COVID-19. In TCRdb, the 5' RACE reads were re-called with MiXCR into one record per CDR3 protein. The sample includes tens of thousands of distinct CDR3 sequences, around 13% of them seen just once. The sample was PBMCs or a T cell subset sorted from them (not recorded which). All receptors come from a young man who had mild COVID-19 (a few samples of this study predate the infection). Cell type and time point are not known.

The rearrangement joins TRBV4-1 to TRBJ2-7, with 8 bases aligning to TRBD1. Germline V gene lookup returns CDR1 MGHRA and CDR2 YSYEKL. The CDR3 has 15 amino acids. The ends lost 1 base at V and 2 bases at J; junction bases unmatched: 4. The CDR3 loop is CASSQVTTGAYEQYV. The CDR3 region has the DNA TGCGCCAGCAGCCAAGTCACGACAGGGGCCTACGAGCAGTACGTC.

The V gene is TRBV20-1, the J gene TRBJ2-1, with D perhaps being TRBD1 or TRBD2 (6 bases each). The CDR3 length is 19 residues. Per the germline V gene, CDR1 is DFQATT and CDR2 is SNEGSKA (reference sequence). Trimming removed 3 bases from V and 0 bases from J, with 24 bases in between. The CDR3 DNA sequence: TGCAGTGCTAGTAAGGCCCTTTTGTGGGGGGACAACTCCTACAATGAGCAGTTCTTC. Its translation is CSASKALLWGDNSYNEQFF.

V gene TRBV7-3 combines with J gene TRBJ1-2, with 9 bases identical to TRBD1. CDR1 and CDR2 from the germline V gene are SGHTA and FQGTGA. The V and J ends lost 5 bases and 6 bases, in that order; junction bases with no gene match: 7. The CDR3 spans 14 residues. The CDR3 nucleotides are TGTGCCAGCAGCCTCGAGGACAGGGGTCATGGCTACACCTTC. It yields the protein CASSLEDRGHGYTF.

This clonotype was seen a few times. J is TRBJ2-4 and V is TRBV7-9; a weak D match, TRBD1 (6 bases). CDR1 SEHNR and CDR2 FQNEAQ come from the germline V gene (reference sequence). Trimming pared 4 bases from V and 8 bases from J, leaving 15 bases between. The CDR3 totals 14 residues. The CDR3 DNA reads TGTGCCAGCAGCTCTTCAGGGGTTCTCCACATTCAGTACTTC. It encodes CASSSSGVLHIQYF.

In this sample, this clonotype turned up many times. CDR3 in DNA: TGTGCCAGCAGCCCGTTGATCACAGATACGCAGTATTTT. It specifies CASSPLITDTQYF. The J gene is TRBJ2-3, the V gene TRBV7-3; D gene ambiguous. The length of the CDR3 is 13 residues. The ends were cut back, 5 bases at V and 2 bases at J, with 8 bases in the middle. Per the germline V gene, CDR1 is SGHTA and CDR2 is FQGTGA.

This chain connects TRBV7-8 to TRBJ2-2; 12 positions agree with TRBD2. V gave up 3 bases and J gave up 2 bases; unmatched junction bases: 10. The CDR3 runs to 19 residues. The germline V gene has CDR1 SGHVS and CDR2 FQNEAQ. CDR3 in amino acids: CASSLNLAGGAPNTGELFF. The CDR3 region has the DNA TGTGCCAGCAGCTTGAACCTAGCGGGGGGGGCACCCAACACCGGGGAGCTGTTTTTT.

This clonotype occurred many times. This chain links TRBV5-5 with TRBJ2-1; no reliable D call. The germline gives CDR1 SGHKS, CDR2 YYEKEE (reference sequence). V was pared by 4 bases and J by 10 bases, with 21 bases between. The CDR3 has 15 amino acids. The CDR3 reads CASSLRAPRVPEQFF. DNA for the CDR3: TGTGCCAGCAGCCTTCGGGCCCCCCGGGTTCCGGAGCAGTTCTTC.

The table lists this clonotype with a few counts. V is TRBV6-5 and J is TRBJ2-7, with D possibly being TRBD1 (5 bases). The CDR3 has 14 residues. The V gene lost 2 bases and the J gene lost 3 bases, with 11 bases spanning the gap. The germline gives CDR1 MNHEY, CDR2 SVGAGI. The CDR3 nucleotides are TGTGCCAGCAGTTACGAGCAAAGGGGCTACGAGCAGTACTTC. Translation: CASSYEQRGYEQYF.

Only a few counts were recorded for this clonotype. This chain connects TRBV20-1 to TRBJ2-1; D is perhaps TRBD1 or TRBD2 (6 bases each). Trimming removed 0 bases from V and 0 bases from J, with 12 bases in between. This CDR3 spans 16 amino acids. CDR1 DFQATT and CDR2 SNEGSKA come from the germline V gene (reference sequence). This CDR3 reads CSARDLGGRSYNEQFF. The DNA for the CDR3 is TGCAGTGCTAGAGATCTAGGGGGGCGCTCCTACAATGAGCAGTTCTTC.

The chain employs TRBV23-1 and TRBJ2-3; TRBD2 might be the D (5 bases). TRBV23-1 is an ORF for which the function is uncertain. This CDR3 contains 16 residues. The V end was cut by 0 bases, the J end by 1 base, with 11 bases between. This chain's CDR3 is CASSQSVWRGTDTQYF. The CDR3 coding sequence is TGCGCCAGCAGTCAATCGGTGTGGCGGGGCACAGATACGCAGTATTTT.

The chain has TRBV6-1 and TRBJ2-2; D not certain. The CDR3 contains 11 residues. The germline V gene has CDR1 MNHNS and CDR2 SASEGT. V was clipped by 8 bases and J by 3 bases, with 4 bases between them. The CDR3, as DNA: TGTGCCAGCGGGGACACCGGGGAGCTGTTTTTT. Translated: CASGDTGELFF.

This clonotype was seen once. The chain carries TRBV7-2 and TRBJ1-1; D call uncertain. Per germline, CDR1 SGHTA and CDR2 FQGNSA. Trimming left V 2 bases short and J 3 bases short, with 4 bases between. The CDR3 covers 12 residues. The DNA for the CDR3 is TGTGCCAGCAGCTTATTGTACACTGAAGCTTTCTTT. Encoded protein: CASSLLYTEAFF.

This clonotype was seen a handful of times. V is TRBV20-1 and J is TRBJ2-5; tentatively, D is TRBD1 (5 bases). Germline loops: CDR1 DFQATT, CDR2 SNEGSKA (reference sequence). Trimming left V 5 bases short and J 6 bases short, with 16 bases between. The CDR3 loop spans 13 amino acids. CDR3 in amino acids: CSAGHNTEQTQYF. The CDR3 DNA sequence: TGCAGTGCTGGACACAATACTGAGCAGACCCAGTACTTC.

This clonotype has only a few counts. The chain links TRBV7-9 to TRBJ2-7, with D possibly TRBD2 on 5 matching bases. This CDR3 contains 14 residues. The V end was cut by 1 base, the J end by 3 bases, with 10 bases between. Germline loops: CDR1 SEHNR, CDR2 FQNEAQ (reference sequence). CDR3 amino acids: CASSLGNGVYEQYF. As DNA, the CDR3 is TGTGCCAGCAGCTTAGGGAACGGGGTCTACGAGCAGTACTTC.

This clonotype was seen only a few times. The chain joins TRBV7-3 to TRBJ2-3; 7 bases are a match to TRBD2. The germline CDR1 and CDR2 sequences are SGHTA and FQGTGA. Losses at the gene ends were 5 bases for V and 4 bases for J; bases not matched to a gene: 6. CDR3 length: 14 residues. The CDR3 nucleotides read TGTGCCAGCAGCCCCGGACTAGGGGCAGATACGCAGTATTTT. Amino acids: CASSPGLGADTQYF.